This TCR beta chain was sequenced during a study of liver allograft versus peripheral blood T cells. Study information: A comparison was made between T cell receptor repertoires in transplanted livers and those in recipients' peripheral blood. Study outcomes and limitations: Reportedly, liver allograft T cell receptor repertoires differed from peripheral blood ones.

CDR3 size: 15 residues. With 3 bases clipped from V and 8 bases from J, the junction kept 5 bases outside the gene matches. Germline assignment: CDR1 SGHDT and CDR2 YYEEEE. TCRdb reprocessed the reads with MiXCR, giving one entry per CDR3 protein. The table shows about 14,000 distinct CDR3 sequences, with 20% to 25% occurring only once. By share, this clonotype ranks as medium-sized. The antigen is unknown. V usage is TRBV5-6 and J usage is TRBJ1-6; the match to TRBD1 covers 10 bases. The receptor's source is a human patient who had a liver transplant. The graft donor may be the source of some T cells. The CDR3 nucleotides read TGTGCCAGCAGCTCCCGGGACAGGGGAGATTCACCCCTCCACTTT. This codes for CASSSRDRGDSPLHF.